This T cell receptor (beta chain) emerged from a study of siplizumab effects on memory and regulatory T cells (dated by TCRdb to the late 2010s). Study-level background: The study examined how the anti-CD2 antibody siplizumab affects alloreactive T-cell subsets in allogeneic mixed lymphocyte reactions built from human PBMCs.

TCRbeta CDR3 sequencing was performed on sorted unstimulated T cells and on proliferating T cells recovered from mixed lymphocyte reactions. Fresh whole blood from over 8 HLA-typed healthy donors was used to isolate PBMCs. Unstimulated CD4+ non-regulatory T cells were FACS-sorted to map the origin of alloreactive clones. A remark on this clone: The antigen it binds to is not known. The record has no base qualities; no much larger clone is one base away.

Receptors were amplified or captured by the immunoSEQ multiplex PCR assay. Each sample had some 94,000 TCR templates assayed by the deep sequencing platform. Genomic DNA extracted from sorted T cells was used for TCRbeta CDR3 sequencing. On the study's bioinformatics: Clonal analysis of TCRbeta CDR3 data was done in the R programming language. Alloreactive CD4+ and CD8+ clones were identified by comparing unstimulated samples to CFSE-low samples taken after the reaction. Alloreactive CD4+ clones were assigned to regulatory or non-regulatory origin by matching sequences to sorted unstimulated Treg and non-Treg repertoires. As stored in TCRdb, this immuneACCESS dataset retains in-frame rearrangements with V and J assigned. A fraction of the clones does not appear; measured against another copy, unresolved V genes explain less than half of the discrepancy, and the remainder lacks a known reason. V and J calls and clone size are given by that table; D and trimming were obtained from the DNA. This sample holds 90,000 to 150,000 clones; roughly 95% were observed only once. The ten largest account for around 0.15% of the sample.

Broad study findings and their caveats: Siplizumab significantly lowered the cumulative frequency of alloreactive sequences that could be traced to unstimulated CD4+ memory T cells. Whether proliferating Tregs from siplizumab cultures were suppressive was not functionally confirmed. Greater diversity appeared to be present in unstimulated naive T cells than in memory T cells, and a substantial contribution to the alloresponse seemed to be made by naive cells. Roughly 80-97% of proliferating CD4+ or CD8+ clones could not be assigned a naive or memory phenotype. Sequences below about 10^-5 frequency were poorly captured, so only a minor fraction of alloreactive clones could be mapped to unstimulated subsets. In reactions with siplizumab, an average of approximately 70% of mappable alloreactive CD4+ clones were Treg-derived, compared with 25% to 30% in control reactions.

The sequence was collected from a human donor in good health. Source material: non-Treg CD4+ T cells sorted from blood. Explained via the paper, the cell subset or site label denotes: FACS-sorted unstimulated CD4+ non-regulatory T cells.

In nucleotide form, the sequence is TGTGCCTGGAGTGGGGGACTAGCGGGGAGCACAGATACGCAGTATTTT. This gives the protein CAWSGGLAGSTDTQYF. The rearranged segments are TRBV30 and TRBJ2-3; a stretch of 13 junction bases matches TRBD2. The germline V end is reduced by 1 base and the J end by 0 bases; junction bases left unmatched: 1. The germline V gene (reference sequence) sets CDR1 to GTSNPN and CDR2 to SVGIG. The CDR3 measures 16 amino acids from cysteine to phenylalanine. The kept DNA is CDR3 alone, 48 bases in frame from the first base.